One sample yielded the 6 T cell receptor beta chains listed below, sequenced in a study of intratumoral heterogeneity in liver cancer. Generated by immunoSEQ multiplex PCR, the TCRdb table keeps only in-frame clones and is missing some. The table shows 6,600 or so clones, with under 60% occurring only once. The hepatocellular carcinoma nodule was sampled at distinct, geographically separated regions. The source material was tumor tissue, sampled before any cancer treatment. These receptors originate from a man in his 70s with hepatocellular carcinoma.

The chain links TRBV5-1 to TRBJ1-2, with D uncertain. In germline, CDR1 is SGHRS, CDR2 YFSETQ. The length of the CDR3 is 13 residues. Trimming left V 0 bases short and J 2 bases short, with 5 bases between. CDR3: CASSLAGNYGYTF. CDR3 DNA sequence: TGCGCCAGCAGCTTGGCGGGAAACTATGGCTACACCTTC.

The gene calls are TRBV5-4 and TRBJ1-2; D perhaps matches TRBD1 (5 bases). Germline V gives CDR1 SGHNT, CDR2 YYREEE (reference sequence). Trimming shortened V by 0 bases and J by 2 bases, and 8 bases separated the two germline ends. This CDR3 contains 14 residues. For the CDR3, the DNA is TGTGCCAGCAGCTTGGGGGCAGGGAACTATGGCTACACCTTC. It encodes CASSLGAGNYGYTF.

The chain combines TRBV3-1 (or the pseudogene TRBV3-2) with TRBJ2-1; D uncertain. Germline V gene sequence: CDR1 LGHDT, CDR2 YNNKEL (reference sequence). The CDR3 runs to 13 residues. V lost 3 bases to trimming and J lost 9 bases, with 12 bases between them. The CDR3 region is CASSHPELGEQFF. The CDR3 DNA is TGTGCCAGCAGCCATCCCGAGCTAGGTGAGCAGTTCTTC.

The CDR3 sequence: CASSVPGARKGELFF. DNA for the CDR3: TGCGCCAGCAGCGTACCAGGGGCCAGGAAGGGGGAGCTGTTTTTT. This chain links TRBV5-1 with TRBJ2-2; D perhaps matches TRBD1 (6 bases). V lost 4 bases, J lost 8 bases, and 18 bases lay in between. The CDR3 runs to 15 residues. The germline gives CDR1 SGHRS, CDR2 YFSETQ.

The V and J genes are TRBV18 and TRBJ2-7, with 9 nucleotides matching TRBD1. Germline CDR1 reads KGHSH; CDR2 reads LQKENI. V was clipped by 0 bases and J by 3 bases; unmatched bases: 3. The CDR3 is made up of 15 amino acids. CDR3 in DNA: TGTGCCAGCTCACCACCGGGACAGGGCCTCTACGAGCAGTACTTC. It encodes CASSPPGQGLYEQYF.

This clone was seen once. The chain carries TRBV28 and TRBJ1-4; 8 positions agree with TRBD1. Germline assignment: CDR1 MDHEN and CDR2 SYDVKM. The CDR3 is 14 amino acids. V shed 6 bases and J 9 bases; nucleotides not matched to a gene: 9. CDR3 sequence reads: CASRTDRVSKKLFF. The CDR3 nucleotides read TGTGCCAGCAGGACGGACAGGGTATCGAAAAAACTGTTTTTT.